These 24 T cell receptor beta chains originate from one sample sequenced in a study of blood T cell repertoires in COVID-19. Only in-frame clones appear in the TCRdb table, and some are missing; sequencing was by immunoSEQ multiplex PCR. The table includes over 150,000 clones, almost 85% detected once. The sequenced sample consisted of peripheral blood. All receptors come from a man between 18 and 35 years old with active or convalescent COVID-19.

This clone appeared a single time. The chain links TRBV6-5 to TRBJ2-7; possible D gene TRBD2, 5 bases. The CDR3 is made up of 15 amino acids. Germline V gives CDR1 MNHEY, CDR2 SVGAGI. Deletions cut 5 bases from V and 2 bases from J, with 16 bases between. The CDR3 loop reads CASSPGPAATYEQYF. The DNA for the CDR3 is TGTGCCAGCAGTCCTGGTCCAGCGGCAACCTACGAGCAGTACTTC.

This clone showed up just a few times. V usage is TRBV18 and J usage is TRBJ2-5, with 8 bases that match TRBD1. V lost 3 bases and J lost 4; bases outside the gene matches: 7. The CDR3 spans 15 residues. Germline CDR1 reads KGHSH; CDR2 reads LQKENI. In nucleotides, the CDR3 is TGTGCCAGCTCACCTGGACAGGGTGGAGTAGAGACCCAGTACTTC. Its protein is CASSPGQGGVETQYF.

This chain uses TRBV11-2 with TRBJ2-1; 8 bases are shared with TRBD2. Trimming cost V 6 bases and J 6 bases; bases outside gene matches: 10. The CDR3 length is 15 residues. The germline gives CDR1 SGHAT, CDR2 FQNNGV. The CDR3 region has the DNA TGTGCCAGCAGGCCCTTGGCGGGGGGATTCAATGAGCAGTTCTTC. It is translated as CASRPLAGGFNEQFF. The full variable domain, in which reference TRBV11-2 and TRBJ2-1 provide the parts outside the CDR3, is EAGVAQSPRYKIIEKRQSVAFWCNPISGHATLYWYQQILGQGPKLLIQFQNNGVVDDSQLPKDRFSAERLKGVDSTLKIQPAKLEDSAVYLCASRPLAGGFNEQFFGPGTRLTVL.

CDR3 residues: CASSYGQGYQPQHF. The CDR3 DNA reads as TGTGCCAGCAGTTACGGCCAGGGCTATCAGCCCCAGCATTTT. This chain joins TRBV6-2 or TRBV6-3 and TRBJ1-5, with D tentatively TRBD1 (5 bases). The germline gives CDR1 MNHEY, CDR2 SVGEGT. The V end was cut by 2 bases, the J end by 5 bases, with 10 bases between. The CDR3 loop spans 14 amino acids.

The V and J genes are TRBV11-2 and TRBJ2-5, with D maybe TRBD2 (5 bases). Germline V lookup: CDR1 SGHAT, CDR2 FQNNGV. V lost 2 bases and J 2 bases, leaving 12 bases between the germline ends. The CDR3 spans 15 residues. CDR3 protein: CASSLFFGEQETQYF. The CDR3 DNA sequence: TGTGCCAGCAGCTTATTTTTTGGGGAGCAAGAGACCCAGTACTTC.

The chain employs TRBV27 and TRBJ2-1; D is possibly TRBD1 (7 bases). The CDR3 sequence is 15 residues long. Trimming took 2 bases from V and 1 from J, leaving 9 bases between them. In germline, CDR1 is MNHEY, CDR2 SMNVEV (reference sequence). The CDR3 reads CASSLAGGSYNEQFF. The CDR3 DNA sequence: TGTGCCAGCAGTTTAGCAGGGGGGTCCTACAATGAGCAGTTCTTC.

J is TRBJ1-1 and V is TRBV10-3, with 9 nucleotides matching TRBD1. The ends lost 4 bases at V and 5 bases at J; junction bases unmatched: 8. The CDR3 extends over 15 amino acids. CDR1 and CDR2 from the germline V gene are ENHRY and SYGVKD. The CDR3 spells CAISAPDRGRTEAFF. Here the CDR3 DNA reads TGTGCCATCAGTGCCCCGGACAGGGGTAGGACTGAAGCTTTCTTT.

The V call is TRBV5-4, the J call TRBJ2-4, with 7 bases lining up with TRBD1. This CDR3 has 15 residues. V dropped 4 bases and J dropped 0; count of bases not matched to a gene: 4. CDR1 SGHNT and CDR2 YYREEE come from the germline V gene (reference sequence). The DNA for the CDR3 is TGTGCCAGCAGCGGGACAGAGCTAGCCAAAAACATTCAGTACTTC. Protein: CASSGTELAKNIQYF.

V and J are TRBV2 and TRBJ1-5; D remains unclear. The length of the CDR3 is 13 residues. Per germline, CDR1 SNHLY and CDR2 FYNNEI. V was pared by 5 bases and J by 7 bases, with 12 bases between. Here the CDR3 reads CASSRTPRQPQHF. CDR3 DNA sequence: TGTGCCAGCAGTAGGACTCCCCGGCAGCCCCAGCATTTT.

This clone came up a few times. CDR3: CASSLVTGSNTGELFF. The CDR3 DNA reads TGTGCCAGCAGCTTAGTAACAGGCTCGAACACCGGGGAGCTGTTTTTT. This chain links TRBV7-2 with TRBJ2-2, with D possibly TRBD1 on 5 matching bases. Trimming took 1 base from V and 0 from J, leaving 9 bases between them. CDR1 and CDR2 (germline): SGHTA, FQGNSA. This CDR3 comprises 16 residues. The entire variable domain, with the rest obtained from reference TRBV7-2 and TRBJ2-2, is as follows: GAGVSQSPSNKVTEKGKDVELRCDPISGHTALYWYRQSLGQGLEFLIYFQGNSAPDKSGLPSDRFSAERTGGSVSTLTIQRTQQEDSAVYLCASSLVTGSNTGELFFGEGSRLTVL.

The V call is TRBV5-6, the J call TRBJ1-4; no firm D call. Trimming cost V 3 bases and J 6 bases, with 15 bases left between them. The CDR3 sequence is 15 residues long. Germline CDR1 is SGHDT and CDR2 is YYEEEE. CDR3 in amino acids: CASSSVGETDEKLFF. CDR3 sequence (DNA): TGTGCCAGCAGCTCGGTGGGAGAAACGGATGAAAAACTGTTTTTT.

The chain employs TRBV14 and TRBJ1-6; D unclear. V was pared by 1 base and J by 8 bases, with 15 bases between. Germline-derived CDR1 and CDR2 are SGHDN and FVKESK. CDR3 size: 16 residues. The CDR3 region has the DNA TGTGCCAGCAGCCAAGTTCACGGTTACCCCCATTCACCCCTCCACTTT. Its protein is CASSQVHGYPHSPLHF.

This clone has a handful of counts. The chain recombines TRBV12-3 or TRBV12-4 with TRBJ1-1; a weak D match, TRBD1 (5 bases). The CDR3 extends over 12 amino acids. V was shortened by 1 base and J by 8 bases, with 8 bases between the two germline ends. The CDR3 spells CASSLEGWEAFF. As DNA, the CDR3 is TGTGCCAGCAGTTTAGAGGGGTGGGAAGCTTTCTTT.

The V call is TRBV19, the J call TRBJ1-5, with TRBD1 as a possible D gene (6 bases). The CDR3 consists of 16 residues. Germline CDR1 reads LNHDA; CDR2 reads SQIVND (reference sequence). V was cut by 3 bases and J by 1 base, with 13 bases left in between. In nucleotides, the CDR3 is TGTGCCAGTAGTATTCTATCAGGGGTAAGCAATCAGCCCCAGCATTTT. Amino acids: CASSILSGVSNQPQHF.

CDR3 DNA: TGTGCCAGCAGCCTACAGGGGGGGTACAACACCGGGGAGCTGTTTTTT. As protein: CASSLQGGYNTGELFF. The chain recombines TRBV6-4 with TRBJ2-2; a possible D gene is TRBD1 (8 bases). The CDR3 totals 16 residues. Germline CDR1 and CDR2: MRHNA and SNTAGT. Trimming left V 6 bases short and J 2 bases short, with 16 bases between.

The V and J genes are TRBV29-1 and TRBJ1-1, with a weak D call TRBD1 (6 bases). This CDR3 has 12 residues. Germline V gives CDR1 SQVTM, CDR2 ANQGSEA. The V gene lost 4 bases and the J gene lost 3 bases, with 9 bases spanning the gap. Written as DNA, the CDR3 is TGCAGCGTTGGCAGGGGCCACACTGAAGCTTTCTTT. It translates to CSVGRGHTEAFF. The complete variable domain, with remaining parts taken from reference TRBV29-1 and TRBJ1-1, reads SAVISQKPSRDICQRGTSLTIQCQVDSQVTMMFWYRQQPGQSLTLIATANQGSEATYESGFVIDKFPISRPNLTFSTLTVSNMSPEDSSIYLCSVGRGHTEAFFGQGTRLTVV.

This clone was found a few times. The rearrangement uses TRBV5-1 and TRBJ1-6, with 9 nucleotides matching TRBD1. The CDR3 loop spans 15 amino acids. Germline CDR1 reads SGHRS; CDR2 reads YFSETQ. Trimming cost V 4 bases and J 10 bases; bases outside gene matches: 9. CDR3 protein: CASSQTTGGGSPLHF. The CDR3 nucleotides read TGCGCCAGCAGCCAAACGACAGGGGGTGGGTCACCCCTCCACTTT.

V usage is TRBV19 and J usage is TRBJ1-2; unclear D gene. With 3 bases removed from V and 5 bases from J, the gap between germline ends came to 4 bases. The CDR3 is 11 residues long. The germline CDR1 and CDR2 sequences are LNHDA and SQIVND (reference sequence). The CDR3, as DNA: TGTGCCAGTAGTATTGAGTATGGCTACACCTTC. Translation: CASSIEYGYTF. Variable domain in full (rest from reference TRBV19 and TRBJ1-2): DGGITQSPKYLFRKEGQNVTLSCEQNLNHDAMYWYRQDPGQGLRLIYYSQIVNDFQKGDIAEGYSVSREKKESFPLTVTSAQKNPTAFYLCASSIEYGYTFGSGTRLTVV.

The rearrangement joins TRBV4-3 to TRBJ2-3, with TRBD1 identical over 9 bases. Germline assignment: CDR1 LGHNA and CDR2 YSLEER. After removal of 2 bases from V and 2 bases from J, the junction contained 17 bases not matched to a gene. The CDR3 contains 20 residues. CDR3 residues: CASSQLPGQGGFGFTDTQYF. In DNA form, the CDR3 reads TGCGCCAGCAGCCAATTACCGGGACAGGGTGGATTTGGCTTCACAGATACGCAGTATTTT.

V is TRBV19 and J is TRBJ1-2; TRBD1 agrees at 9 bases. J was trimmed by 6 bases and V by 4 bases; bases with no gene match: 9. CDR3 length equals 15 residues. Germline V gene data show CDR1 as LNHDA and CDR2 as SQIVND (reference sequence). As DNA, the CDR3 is TGTGCCAGTAGTAGCTCCCGGGACAGGGTACATGGCTACACCTTC. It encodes CASSSSRDRVHGYTF.

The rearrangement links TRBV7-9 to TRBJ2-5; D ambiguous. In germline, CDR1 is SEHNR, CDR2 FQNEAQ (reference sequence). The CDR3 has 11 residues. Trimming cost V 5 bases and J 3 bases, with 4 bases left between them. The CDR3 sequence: CASSRKETQYF. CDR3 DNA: TGTGCCAGCAGCCGTAAAGAGACCCAGTACTTC.

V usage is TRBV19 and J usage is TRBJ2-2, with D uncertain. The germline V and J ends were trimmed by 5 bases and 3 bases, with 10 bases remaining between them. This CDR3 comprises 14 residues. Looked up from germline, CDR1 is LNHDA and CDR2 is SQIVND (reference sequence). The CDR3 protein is CASSFGRDTGELFF. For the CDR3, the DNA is TGTGCCAGTAGTTTCGGTCGGGACACCGGGGAGCTGTTTTTT.

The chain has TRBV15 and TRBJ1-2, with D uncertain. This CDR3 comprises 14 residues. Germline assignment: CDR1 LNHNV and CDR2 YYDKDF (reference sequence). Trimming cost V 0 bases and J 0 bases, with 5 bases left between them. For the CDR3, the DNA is TGTGCCACCAGCAGAGACAGAACTAACTATGGCTACACCTTC. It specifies CATSRDRTNYGYTF.

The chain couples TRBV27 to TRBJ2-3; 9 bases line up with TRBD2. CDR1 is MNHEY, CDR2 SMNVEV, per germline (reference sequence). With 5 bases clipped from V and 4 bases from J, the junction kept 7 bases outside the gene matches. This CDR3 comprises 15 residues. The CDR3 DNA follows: TGTGCCAGCAGTATAGCGGGAGTGAGCCCAGATACGCAGTATTTT. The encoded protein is CASSIAGVSPDTQYF.